Listed below are T cell receptor beta chains from one sample, sequenced in a study of CD8 T cell repertoires and HIV-1 epitope variants. No antigen has been assigned to these receptors. TCRdb keeps only in-frame clones here, not all; method: immunoSEQ multiplex PCR. The sample consists of around 6,300 clones, around 64% of them appearing once. The sample taken for sequencing was cultured CD8+ T cells derived from PBMCs. The origin of the receptors is a male donor with HIV. Both conserved end residues are part of each CDR3. The order of the fields is V gene, J gene, D gene, clone size, CDR3 protein, CDR3 DNA. A D gene is named only where the DNA matches it firmly. Rows may omit the clone size; those that give it use once, few, many or a size class.

v_gene: TRBV14; j_gene: TRBJ2-6; d_gene: TRBD1; abundance: .; CDR3aa: CASSQDLTGWNVLTF; CDR3nt: TGTGCCAGCAGCCAAGATCTGACAGGGTGGAACGTCCTGACTTTC
v_gene: TRBV10-2; j_gene: TRBJ2-7; d_gene: TRBD1; abundance: .; CDR3aa: CASSDWTGNSYEQYF; CDR3nt: TGCGCCAGCAGCGACTGGACAGGGAATTCCTACGAGCAGTACTTC
v_gene: TRBV4-1; j_gene: TRBJ1-1; d_gene: .; abundance: few; CDR3aa: CASSQTPNTEAFF; CDR3nt: TGCGCCAGCAGCCAAACACCCAACACTGAAGCTTTCTTT
v_gene: TRBV28; j_gene: TRBJ1-1; d_gene: .; abundance: .; CDR3aa: CASSYGEHLNTEAFF; CDR3nt: TGTGCCAGCAGTTACGGAGAACACCTGAACACTGAAGCTTTCTTT
v_gene: TRBV7-9; j_gene: TRBJ2-3; d_gene: .; abundance: .; CDR3aa: CASSLWQGADTQYF; CDR3nt: TGTGCCAGCAGCTTATGGCAGGGTGCAGATACGCAGTATTTT
v_gene: TRBV6-1; j_gene: TRBJ2-2; d_gene: .; abundance: once; CDR3aa: CATKPPGSNTGELFF; CDR3nt: TGTGCCACCAAACCCCCGGGATCGAACACCGGGGAGCTGTTTTTT
v_gene: TRBV28; j_gene: TRBJ1-2; d_gene: TRBD1; abundance: .; CDR3aa: CASSLKTGIGGYTF; CDR3nt: TGTGCCAGCAGTTTAAAGACAGGGATCGGAGGCTACACCTTC
v_gene: TRBV28; j_gene: TRBJ1-6; d_gene: .; abundance: .; CDR3aa: CASSLNVNSPLHF; CDR3nt: TGTGCCAGCAGTTTAAATGTGAATTCACCCCTCCACTTT
v_gene: TRBV28; j_gene: TRBJ2-2; d_gene: .; abundance: .; CDR3aa: CASSLVANTGELFF; CDR3nt: TGTGCCAGCAGTTTGGTCGCGAACACCGGGGAGCTGTTTTTT
v_gene: TRBV7-9; j_gene: TRBJ2-7; d_gene: TRBD2; abundance: few; CDR3aa: CASSRLAGDPTGEQYF; CDR3nt: TGTGCCAGCAGCCGACTAGCGGGAGATCCTACGGGGGAGCAGTACTTC
v_gene: TRBV30; j_gene: TRBJ2-5; d_gene: .; abundance: .; CDR3aa: CAWSVMEETQYF; CDR3nt: TGTGCCTGGAGTGTAATGGAAGAGACCCAGTACTTC
v_gene: TRBV10-1; j_gene: TRBJ1-1; d_gene: .; abundance: few; CDR3aa: CASNSKRATEAFF; CDR3nt: TGCGCCAGCAATTCTAAACGGGCCACTGAAGCTTTCTTT
v_gene: TRBV6-5; j_gene: TRBJ1-1; d_gene: .; abundance: .; CDR3aa: CASSYASENTEAFF; CDR3nt: TGTGCCAGCAGTTACGCGTCAGAGAACACTGAAGCTTTCTTT
v_gene: TRBV6-5; j_gene: TRBJ2-1; d_gene: .; abundance: once; CDR3aa: CASSYSSGRGEQFF; CDR3nt: TGTGCCAGCAGTTACTCTTCCGGGAGAGGAGAGCAGTTCTTC
v_gene: TRBV28; j_gene: TRBJ1-1; d_gene: .; abundance: .; CDR3aa: CASSLYQGGDTEAFF; CDR3nt: TGTGCCAGCAGTTTATACCAGGGCGGGGACACTGAAGCTTTCTTT
v_gene: TRBV19; j_gene: TRBJ1-5; d_gene: .; abundance: .; CDR3aa: CASRSPQGTSISNQPQHF; CDR3nt: TGTGCCAGTAGGAGCCCGCAGGGGACATCGATTAGCAATCAGCCCCAGCATTTT
v_gene: TRBV7-9; j_gene: TRBJ2-1; d_gene: .; abundance: .; CDR3aa: CASSLEGSSYNEQFF; CDR3nt: TGTGCCAGCAGCTTAGAGGGGAGCTCCTACAATGAGCAGTTCTTC
v_gene: TRBV29-1; j_gene: TRBJ2-7; d_gene: .; abundance: .; CDR3aa: CSVEGPLRGAKKEQYF; CDR3nt: TGCAGCGTTGAAGGGCCTTTGAGGGGAGCTAAAAAGGAGCAGTACTTC
v_gene: TRBV6-1; j_gene: TRBJ1-2; d_gene: .; abundance: .; CDR3aa: CASSEVPPAYGYTF; CDR3nt: TGTGCCAGCAGTGAAGTTCCCCCCGCCTATGGCTACACCTTC
v_gene: TRBV27; j_gene: TRBJ2-1; d_gene: .; abundance: .; CDR3aa: CASSFRGGRDDERFF; CDR3nt: TGTGCCAGCAGTTTCAGAGGGGGGAGGGACGATGAGCGGTTCTTC
v_gene: TRBV4-1; j_gene: TRBJ2-3; d_gene: .; abundance: .; CDR3aa: CASSQEARLATQYF; CDR3nt: TGCGCCAGCAGCCAAGAAGCCCGGTTGGCTACGCAGTATTTT
v_gene: TRBV4-3; j_gene: TRBJ2-1; d_gene: .; abundance: .; CDR3aa: CASSQDRATSYNEQFF; CDR3nt: TGCGCCAGCAGCCAAGACCGGGCTACCTCCTACAATGAGCAGTTCTTC
v_gene: TRBV11-3; j_gene: TRBJ2-3; d_gene: .; abundance: .; CDR3aa: CASSLPDADTQYF; CDR3nt: TGTGCCAGCAGCTTACCAGACGCAGATACGCAGTATTTT
v_gene: TRBV7-9; j_gene: TRBJ2-2; d_gene: TRBD2; abundance: .; CDR3aa: CASRPGLANTGELFF; CDR3nt: TGTGCCAGCAGACCGGGACTAGCTAACACCGGGGAGCTGTTTTTT
v_gene: TRBV4-3; j_gene: TRBJ2-1; d_gene: TRBD1; abundance: few; CDR3aa: CASSLGQGNEQFF; CDR3nt: TGCGCCAGCAGCCTGGGACAGGGGAATGAGCAGTTCTTC
v_gene: TRBV4-3; j_gene: TRBJ1-2; d_gene: .; abundance: once; CDR3aa: CASSQDRGDMSNTF; CDR3nt: TGCGCCAGCAGCCAAGACCGAGGGGACATGTCAAACACCTTC
v_gene: TRBV4-1; j_gene: TRBJ1-6; d_gene: TRBD1; abundance: once; CDR3aa: CASSQEIGGILPLHF; CDR3nt: TGCGCCAGCAGCCAAGAGATAGGGGGCATCTTACCCCTCCACTTT
v_gene: TRBV28; j_gene: TRBJ2-3; d_gene: .; abundance: once; CDR3aa: CASTLGAEPSTDTQYF; CDR3nt: TGTGCCAGCACCCTGGGAGCGGAGCCTAGCACAGATACGCAGTATTTT
v_gene: TRBV5-6; j_gene: TRBJ1-2; d_gene: .; abundance: .; CDR3aa: CASSPDSSTYGYTF; CDR3nt: TGTGCCAGCAGCCCCGACAGTTCTACCTATGGCTACACCTTC
v_gene: TRBV28; j_gene: TRBJ2-7; d_gene: .; abundance: .; CDR3aa: CASSLYGGGSYEQYF; CDR3nt: TGTGCCAGCAGTTTATATGGGGGTGGTAGCTACGAGCAGTACTTC
v_gene: TRBV13; j_gene: TRBJ1-6; d_gene: TRBD1; abundance: .; CDR3aa: CASRLSDRAVYNSPLHF; CDR3nt: TGTGCCAGCAGACTCTCGGACAGGGCGGTCTATAATTCACCCCTCCACTTT
v_gene: TRBV5-6; j_gene: TRBJ2-5; d_gene: .; abundance: .; CDR3aa: CASSLGRGWETQYF; CDR3nt: TGTGCCAGCAGCTTGGGCAGAGGATGGGAGACCCAGTACTTC
v_gene: TRBV5-4; j_gene: TRBJ2-7; d_gene: .; abundance: .; CDR3aa: CASSMLGLGRYEQYF; CDR3nt: TGTGCCAGCAGCATGTTAGGACTCGGGCGCTACGAGCAGTACTTC